The following is a T cell receptor (beta chain) sequence with its context. Its antigen is not known. The data were taken from a study of T cell responses to AZD1222 COVID-19 vaccine. Study-wide points: Vaccination with two AZD1222 doses was followed by a rise in Spike-specific TCR breadth and depth. Repertoires were obtained solely post-peak T cell response. Among those given AZD1222, only 6 or 7 were seropositive at baseline.

Libraries were prepared by immunoSEQ multiplex PCR; TCRdb keeps only in-frame clonotypes and omits some of them. The sample lists around 75,000 clones, approximately 89% seen once, with about a tenth in the top ten. The starting material was peripheral blood, obtained 28 days after the second dose of the MenACWY control vaccine. The receptor was derived from an adult who received the MenACWY meningococcal vaccine as a control.

The CDR3 spells CASSQDRDRGFVGEQYF. In nucleotides, the CDR3 is TGTGCCAGCAGCCAAGATCGAGACAGGGGATTCGTGGGGGAGCAGTACTTC. This chain connects TRBV3-1 (or the pseudogene TRBV3-2) to TRBJ2-7, with 8 positions matching TRBD1. Germline loops: CDR1 LGHDT, CDR2 YNNKEL (reference sequence). This CDR3 comprises 17 residues. J gave up 7 bases and V 0 bases, and 14 bases lay outside the gene matches.